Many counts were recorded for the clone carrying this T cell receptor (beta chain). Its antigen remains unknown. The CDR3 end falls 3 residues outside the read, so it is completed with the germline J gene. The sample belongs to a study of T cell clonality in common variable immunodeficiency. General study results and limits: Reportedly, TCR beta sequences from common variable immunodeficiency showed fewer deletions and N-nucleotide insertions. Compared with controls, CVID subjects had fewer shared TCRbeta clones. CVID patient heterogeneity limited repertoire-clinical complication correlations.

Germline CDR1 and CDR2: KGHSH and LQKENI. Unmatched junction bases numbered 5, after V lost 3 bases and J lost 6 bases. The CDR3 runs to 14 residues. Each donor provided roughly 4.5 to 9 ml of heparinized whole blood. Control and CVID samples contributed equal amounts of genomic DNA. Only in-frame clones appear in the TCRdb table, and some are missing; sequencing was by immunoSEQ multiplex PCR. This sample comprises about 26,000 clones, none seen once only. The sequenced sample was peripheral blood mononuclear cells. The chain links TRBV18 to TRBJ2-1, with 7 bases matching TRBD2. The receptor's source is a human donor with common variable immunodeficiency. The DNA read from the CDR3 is TGTGCCAGCTCACCCGGGACTACCCCCAATGAG. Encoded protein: CASSPGTTPNE. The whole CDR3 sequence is CASSPGTTPNEQFF.